Described below is a single T cell receptor (beta chain) sequence and its context. The clone's antigen remains unknown. Per-base quality was not reported, and no clone a single base away is much larger than it. The record originates from a study of radiotherapy plus CTLA-4 blockade in lung cancer (dated by TCRdb to between 2018 and 2020). About the study as a whole: Objective responses occurred in approximately 19% of enrolled patients, and around 29% achieved disease control.

General study outcomes and caveats: After treatment with radiotherapy and ipilimumab, TCR clones that originated in tumors expanded in peripheral blood. Increased serum interferon-beta after radiation, together with early dynamic changes in blood T cell clones, were reported to be the strongest predictors of response.

Library construction relied on the immunoSEQ multiplex PCR assay. TCRdb obtained this table from immuneACCESS and retained in-frame rearrangements with V and J assigned. These tables miss some clones; where compared with another copy, unresolved V genes account for less than half of the shortfall, and the remainder is unexplained. This sample holds about 68,000 clones; around three quarters were observed only once. The ten largest make up roughly a tenth of the sample. The study evaluated CTLA-4 blockade (ipilimumab) given together with focal radiation therapy in patients who had chemo-refractory metastatic non-small-cell lung cancer. In the germline V gene (reference sequence), CDR1 corresponds to GTSNPN and CDR2 to SVGIG. The germline ends are 14 bases apart after V is trimmed by 2 bases and J by 6 bases. Measured from the cysteine to the phenylalanine, the CDR3 is 14 residues long. Only the CDR3 DNA stays, 42 bases, in frame from base 1.

The receptor comes from a human donor with non-small cell lung cancer who had a complete response to radiotherapy plus ipilimumab. Sequencing used peripheral blood, obtained from a patient treated with radiotherapy plus ipilimumab. The sequence is built from TRBV30 and TRBJ2-1; no D gene is confidently identified. The nucleotide sequence is given as TGTGCCTGGAGTTTCCTCGGACGTCTCAATGAGCAGTTCTTC. Its protein is CAWSFLGRLNEQFF.